The 32 T cell receptor beta chains reported below all come from one sample, sequenced in a study of blood T cell repertoires in COVID-19. Using immunoSEQ multiplex PCR, the repertoire was profiled, and TCRdb retains in-frame clones only, with some absent. The table lists approximately 300,000 clones, roughly nine tenths of them singletons. What was sequenced was peripheral blood. The receptors shown here come from a man between 18 and 35 years old who had recovered from COVID-19.

The chain carries TRBV11-2 and TRBJ2-7, with D possibly matching TRBD2 (6 bases). The germline V and J ends were trimmed by 1 base and 5 bases, with 12 bases remaining between them. CDR3 length: 14 amino acids. Germline V CDR1 and CDR2: SGHAT, FQNNGV. The CDR3 nucleotides read TGTGCCAGCAGCTTAGGGAGGGAGAGGAACGAGCAGTACTTC. As protein: CASSLGRERNEQYF.

This CDR3 is CASSYSGVDEQFF. The CDR3 DNA reads TGTGCCAGCAGTTACTCAGGGGTCGATGAGCAGTTCTTC. V gene TRBV6-6 combines with J gene TRBJ2-1; tentative D call: TRBD1 (5 bases). The CDR3 is 13 residues long. V was cut by 0 bases and J by 8 bases, with 8 bases left in between. Germline assignment: CDR1 MNHNY and CDR2 SVGAGI (reference sequence).

Only a few counts were recorded for this clone. This chain links TRBV10-3 with TRBJ1-1; D is perhaps TRBD1 (6 bases). The V gene lost 2 bases and the J gene lost 6 bases, with 13 bases spanning the gap. The CDR3 extends over 14 amino acids. The germline CDR1 and CDR2 sequences are ENHRY and SYGVKD. CDR3 sequence: CAISEVPGVAEAFF. DNA of the CDR3: TGTGCCATCAGTGAGGTGCCAGGGGTTGCTGAAGCTTTCTTT.

A few counts support this clone. The chain joins TRBV11-2 to TRBJ2-5, with 11 positions matching TRBD2. Germline CDR1 and CDR2: SGHAT and FQNNGV. This CDR3 has 16 residues. V shed 3 bases, J shed 5 bases, and the junction held 8 bases outside the gene matches. CDR3 amino acids: CASSFLAGGLMETQYF. The DNA for the CDR3 is TGTGCCAGCAGCTTCTTAGCGGGAGGGCTTATGGAGACCCAGTACTTC.

V gene TRBV28 combines with J gene TRBJ2-5; 9 positions match TRBD2. In germline, CDR1 is MDHEN, CDR2 SYDVKM. This CDR3 comprises 15 residues. J lost 4 bases, V lost 5 bases, and 8 bases had no gene match. DNA for the CDR3: TGTGCCAGCAGTCCCCGGGTAGCGGGAGCAGAGACCCAGTACTTC. It translates to CASSPRVAGAETQYF. Using reference TRBV28 and TRBJ2-5 for the parts outside the CDR3, the full variable domain is DVKVTQSSRYLVKRTGEKVFLECVQDMDHENMFWYRQDPGLGLRLIYFSYDVKMKEKGDIPEGYSVSREKKERFSLILESASTNQTSMYLCASSPRVAGAETQYFGPGTRLLVL.

This clone was seen a handful of times. This rearrangement joins TRBV27 to TRBJ2-1, with 11 positions matching TRBD1. This CDR3 has 16 amino acids. V gave up 5 bases and J gave up 9 bases; unmatched junction bases: 12. CDR1 and CDR2 (germline): MNHEY, SMNVEV (reference sequence). The CDR3 coding sequence is TGTGCCAGCAGTGCCTCCGGGACAGGGGGTAAATTTGAGCAGTTCTTC. Translated: CASSASGTGGKFEQFF.

The gene calls are TRBV7-9 and TRBJ1-5; D is perhaps TRBD1 (6 bases). This CDR3 region has 15 residues. CDR1 SEHNR and CDR2 FQNEAQ come from the germline V gene (reference sequence). The V end lost 4 bases, the J end lost 0 bases, and 10 bases lay between the germline ends. The CDR3 region is CASSSVQGSNQPQHF. The CDR3 DNA sequence: TGTGCCAGCAGCTCGGTACAGGGTAGCAATCAGCCCCAGCATTTT.

The CDR3 loop reads CASSSAGTGARLGNEKLFF. In DNA, the CDR3 is TGCGCCAGCAGCTCAGCCGGGACAGGGGCGAGACTAGGGAATGAAAAACTGTTTTTT. The chain combines TRBV5-1 with TRBJ1-4; 10 nucleotides match TRBD1. Germline assignment: CDR1 SGHRS and CDR2 YFSETQ. The CDR3 spans 19 residues. The J segment lost 5 bases and the V segment lost 3 bases, leaving 16 bases of the junction unmatched.

This chain links TRBV7-2 with TRBJ2-2; 8 bases line up with TRBD1. The V and J ends lost 2 bases and 1 base, in that order; junction bases with no gene match: 6. The CDR3 runs to 17 residues. The germline V gene encodes CDR1 SGHTA and CDR2 FQGNSA. CDR3 in DNA: TGTGCCAGCAGCTTAATACCGGGACAGGTGAACACCGGGGAGCTGTTTTTT. This encodes CASSLIPGQVNTGELFF.

This clone was counted a single time. The chain couples TRBV9 to TRBJ2-3; the D is unclear. The germline V gene encodes CDR1 SGDLS and CDR2 YYNGEE. Between the trimmed V and J ends, which lost 2 bases and 2 bases, there was a span of 3 bases. The CDR3 is 12 residues long. Here the CDR3 DNA reads TGTGCCAGCAGCGTCTCCACAGATACGCAGTATTTT. This sequence encodes CASSVSTDTQYF. The full variable domain, completed using reference TRBV9 and TRBJ2-3, is DSGVTQTPKHLITATGQRVTLRCSPRSGDLSVYWYQQSLDQGLQFLIQYYNGEERAKGNILERFSAQQFPDLHSELNLSSLELGDSALYFCASSVSTDTQYFGPGTRLTVL.

J is TRBJ2-3 and V is TRBV4-1; 10 bases map to TRBD1. Germline V lookup: CDR1 MGHRA, CDR2 YSYEKL. The CDR3 totals 17 residues. J gave up 3 bases and V 3 bases, and 9 bases lay outside the gene matches. This CDR3 is CASSHLLRDRGTDTQYF. The CDR3 DNA is TGCGCCAGCAGCCACCTACTCCGGGACAGGGGAACAGATACGCAGTATTTT.

This chain joins TRBV3-1 (or the pseudogene TRBV3-2) and TRBJ2-4; D is possibly TRBD2 (5 bases). Germline values: CDR1 LGHDT, CDR2 YNNKEL (reference sequence). The CDR3 sequence is 15 residues long. Trimming took 0 bases from V and 6 from J, leaving 12 bases between them. The DNA of the CDR3 is TGTGCCAGCAGCCAAGACAGCGGACGAGGAAACATTCAGTACTTC. It encodes CASSQDSGRGNIQYF.

The chain recombines TRBV3-1 (or the pseudogene TRBV3-2) with TRBJ2-3, with 8 bases that match TRBD1. The junction had 5 bases not matched to a gene; V was cut back by 4 bases and J by 2 bases. Per germline, CDR1 LGHDT and CDR2 YNNKEL (reference sequence). This CDR3 is 15 amino acids long. CDR3 region: CASSPRQGYTDTQYF. CDR3 nucleotides: TGTGCCAGCAGCCCAAGACAGGGGTACACAGATACGCAGTATTTT.

This clone was recorded once. CDR3 coding DNA: TGTGCCACCAGTGAGACGGACAGGTACCTAGGGCAGTACTTC. Amino acid sequence: CATSETDRYLGQYF. The chain has TRBV24-1 and TRBJ2-7, with 7 positions matching TRBD1. Germline-derived CDR1 and CDR2 are KGHDR and SFDVKD. Unmatched junction bases numbered 11, after V lost 4 bases and J lost 9 bases. The CDR3 runs 14 residues.

This clone was counted once. The chain joins TRBV28 to TRBJ2-5; 10 positions match TRBD2. This CDR3 is built from 16 residues. Germline V lookup: CDR1 MDHEN, CDR2 SYDVKM. Trimming removed 7 bases from V and 3 bases from J; junction bases left unmatched: 11. CDR3 DNA: TGTGCCAGCATCGCACGAGTAGCGGGGGGAAAAGAGACCCAGTACTTC. Its protein is CASIARVAGGKETQYF.

The chain has TRBV19 and TRBJ1-3; tentatively, D is TRBD1 (5 bases). The CDR3 spans 10 residues. The V gene's germline CDR1 is LNHDA and CDR2 SQIVND (reference sequence). V lost 10 bases and J 9 bases, leaving 10 bases between the germline ends. CDR3: CAIGGTTIYF. CDR3 in DNA: TGTGCCATCGGAGGGACCACCATATATTTT.

The chain recombines TRBV6-7 with TRBJ2-1; 8 bases align to TRBD1. TRBV6-7 is recorded as an ORF, its role being uncertain. With 7 bases clipped from V and 5 bases from J, the junction kept 16 bases outside the gene matches. This CDR3 spans 17 amino acids. The CDR3 loop reads CASIVQGATTRNNEQFF. The CDR3, as DNA: TGTGCCAGCATCGTTCAGGGGGCTACTACTAGGAACAATGAGCAGTTCTTC.

This chain joins TRBV7-6 and TRBJ2-5; no definite D call. The V end was cut by 5 bases, the J end by 4 bases, with 8 bases between. CDR3 size: 12 residues. Germline V CDR1 and CDR2: SGHVS, FNYEAQ. The CDR3 region is CASSSMRETQYF. The DNA of the CDR3 is TGTGCCAGCAGCAGTATGAGAGAGACCCAGTACTTC.

The chain employs TRBV11-2 and TRBJ2-3, with 7 nucleotides matching TRBD1. This CDR3 contains 15 residues. Germline CDR1 SGHAT, CDR2 FQNNGV. Trimming cost V 6 bases and J 4 bases; bases outside gene matches: 10. CDR3 sequence (DNA): TGTGCCAGCAGTATCCGACAGGGAATAGCAGATACGCAGTATTTT. Its protein product is CASSIRQGIADTQYF.

CDR3 residues: CASSIEGTEMLYNEQFF. CDR3 sequence (DNA): TGTGCCAGTAGTATAGAAGGGACAGAAATGCTCTACAATGAGCAGTTCTTC. The chain links TRBV19 to TRBJ2-1; TRBD1 matches at 7 bases. V was clipped by 0 bases and J by 3 bases; unmatched bases: 8. Germline V CDR1 and CDR2: LNHDA, SQIVND (reference sequence). This CDR3 spans 17 amino acids.

This chain uses TRBV12-5 with TRBJ2-1, with D possibly matching TRBD2 (5 bases). The V end lost 2 bases, the J end lost 8 bases, and 13 bases lay between the germline ends. The CDR3 is made up of 14 amino acids. Germline V lookup: CDR1 LGHNT, CDR2 FRNRAP. The CDR3 loop reads CASGLTDSLHEQFF. CDR3 DNA: TGTGCTAGTGGTTTGACGGACTCCCTTCATGAGCAGTTCTTC.

The CDR3 DNA is TGTGCCAGCAGTCCCGGGACAGGGGGCTACGAGCAGTACTTC. Translation gives CASSPGTGGYEQYF. The V gene is TRBV27, the J gene TRBJ2-7, with 11 bases fitting TRBD1. J was trimmed by 3 bases and V by 5 bases; bases with no gene match: 3. The germline CDR1 and CDR2 sequences are MNHEY and SMNVEV (reference sequence). The length of the CDR3 is 14 residues.

In its sample, this clone was seen once. This chain joins TRBV6-5 and TRBJ1-2, with D possibly TRBD1 on 5 matching bases. The germline V gene encodes CDR1 MNHEY and CDR2 SVGAGI. This CDR3 contains 13 residues. The V and J ends lost 6 bases and 10 bases respectively, with 18 bases between them. The CDR3 nucleotides read TGTGCCAGCAGCGTGATTTTACGGGGGATCTACACCTTC. It translates to CASSVILRGIYTF.

This chain uses TRBV25-1 with TRBJ1-6; TRBD1 aligns across 8 bases. The V gene end was trimmed by 10 bases and the J gene end by 8 bases; junction bases not matched to a gene: 7. The CDR3 has 13 residues. Germline CDR1 reads MGHDK; CDR2 reads SYGVNS. In DNA, the CDR3 is TGTGCCACCAGGACAGGGTGGGATTCACCCCTCCACTTT. Residues: CATRTGWDSPLHF.

The V and J genes are TRBV7-9 and TRBJ1-5; no clear D. Trimming took 7 bases from V and 4 from J, leaving 11 bases between them. This CDR3 contains 13 residues. Germline CDR1 is SEHNR and CDR2 is FQNEAQ (reference sequence). Here the CDR3 reads CASTATGNQPQHF. In nucleotides, the CDR3 is TGTGCCAGCACCGCGACGGGAAATCAGCCCCAGCATTTT.

This clone was seen once. The chain is built from TRBV9 and TRBJ2-2; tentative D call: TRBD2 (5 bases). With 2 bases removed from V and 4 bases from J, the gap between germline ends came to 18 bases. CDR1 and CDR2 (germline): SGDLS, YYNGEE. This CDR3 has 17 residues. The DNA of the CDR3 is TGTGCCAGCAGCGTCGGTAGGGTGGTGCGGGTCACCGGGGAGCTGTTTTTT. It codes for CASSVGRVVRVTGELFF.

The sample holds a few counts of this clone. The chain carries TRBV6-5 and TRBJ1-2, with 7 bases lining up with TRBD1. Germline lookup yields CDR1 MNHEY and CDR2 SVGAGI. This CDR3 is built from 15 residues. After removal of 8 bases from V and 0 bases from J, the junction contained 9 bases not matched to a gene. The CDR3 DNA reads as TGTGCCAGCTCCCCGGGAGGGACAGCTAACTATGGCTACACCTTC. Amino acids: CASSPGGTANYGYTF.

This chain connects TRBV20-1 to TRBJ1-4; D unclear. CDR3 length: 10 amino acids. Trimming pared 6 bases from V and 5 bases from J, leaving 4 bases between. In germline, CDR1 is DFQATT, CDR2 SNEGSKA (reference sequence). CDR3 nucleotide sequence: TGCAGTGCGCGAAATGAAAAACTGTTTTTT. Translation: CSARNEKLFF.

The chain uses TRBV7-9 and TRBJ2-3; maybe TRBD2 (6 bases). The V end was cut by 3 bases, the J end by 4 bases, with 14 bases between. In germline, CDR1 is SEHNR, CDR2 FQNEAQ (reference sequence). The CDR3 consists of 15 residues. For the CDR3, the DNA is TGTGCCAGCAGCTTCTCGGGAGTGTTGGCAGATACGCAGTATTTT. It is translated as CASSFSGVLADTQYF.

The rearrangement links TRBV7-2 to TRBJ1-3; a possible D gene is TRBD1 (6 bases). The CDR3 consists of 16 residues. V shed 5 bases and J shed 0 bases, with 14 bases lying between them. Per germline, CDR1 SGHTA and CDR2 FQGNSA. The CDR3, as DNA: TGTGCCAGCAGCCCCAGGGACATGTTCTCTGGAAACACCATATATTTT. Translated: CASSPRDMFSGNTIYF.

The chain carries TRBV10-3 and TRBJ2-5, with 10 bases identical to TRBD1. Germline V gene lookup returns CDR1 ENHRY and CDR2 SYGVKD. The CDR3 is 16 residues long. Trimming at V came to 3 bases and at J to 4 bases, leaving 8 bases not matched to a gene. The CDR3 here is CAISDGGTGARETQYF. As DNA, the CDR3 is TGTGCCATCAGTGATGGAGGGACAGGGGCTCGAGAGACCCAGTACTTC.

V is TRBV27 and J is TRBJ2-1, with 12 bases fitting TRBD2. Germline trimming cut 3 bases from V and 2 bases from J; bases unmatched to any gene: 5. CDR3 size: 17 residues. Looked up from germline, CDR1 is MNHEY and CDR2 is SMNVEV (reference sequence). CDR3 residues: CASSLPWTSGTYNEQFF. The CDR3 DNA reads as TGTGCCAGCAGTTTGCCGTGGACTAGCGGGACCTACAATGAGCAGTTCTTC.